The 2 T cell receptor beta chains below all came from one sample that was sequenced in a study of T-cell reconstitution after alpha-beta-depleted transplantation in children. The library targeted TCRbeta and was prepared with unique molecular identifiers. One entry per CDR3 protein results from TCRdb running MiXCR on the PCR reads. The table includes about 360,000 distinct CDR3 sequences, less than 15% detected once. Source: PBMCs, taken from the stem cell graft. Source of these receptors: a human donor who donated a stem cell graft to a child with Fanconi anemia.

This clonotype was recorded many times. This chain uses TRBV15 with TRBJ1-6; D possibly corresponds to TRBD1 (5 bases). Germline V lookup: CDR1 LNHNV, CDR2 YYDKDF (reference sequence). The germline V and J ends were trimmed by 5 bases and 0 bases, with 20 bases remaining between them. This CDR3 spans 19 amino acids. CDR3 region: CATSPSLLRDLSYNSPLHF. The CDR3 DNA reads as TGTGCCACCAGCCCCTCGTTACTCAGGGACCTCTCCTATAATTCACCCCTCCACTTT.

The chain employs TRBV11-2 and TRBJ1-2, with TRBD1 identical over 8 bases. Germline CDR1 reads SGHAT; CDR2 reads FQNNGV. The CDR3 loop spans 14 amino acids. The V gene end was trimmed by 4 bases and the J gene end by 3 bases; junction bases not matched to a gene: 4. The CDR3 nucleotides are TGTGCCAGCAGCTCCGGACAGGGATACTATGGCTACACCTTC. This translates into CASSSGQGYYGYTF.